The rows below give T cell receptor beta chains drawn from one sample of a study of CD8 T cells in Susac syndrome. TCRdb processed the immunoSEQ multiplex PCR reads anew with MiXCR; each CDR3 protein has one entry. Of roughly 50,000 distinct CDR3 sequences in the sample, approximately 93% were seen once. Sequencing was done on a sample of CD8+ T cells from PBMCs. The receptor source for this set is a human donor in good health. Both conserved end residues are part of each CDR3.

V gene,CDR3 length,J gene,CDR3 protein
TRBV6-6,12,TRBJ2-3,CASSYSLDTQYF
TRBV7-9,14,TRBJ2-3,CASSPDMQTDTQYF
TRBV28,12,TRBJ2-1,CASSSPGGGQFF
TRBV28,16,TRBJ2-3,CASSFGRATSTDTQYF
TRBV3-1,14,TRBJ2-7,CASSLGQGGYEQYF
TRBV3-1,16,TRBJ1-4,CASSPSVFATNEKLFF
TRBV7-9,11,TRBJ2-3,CSSSLMVEQYF
TRBV3-1,14,TRBJ2-3,CASSLPGEDHTQYF
TRBV27,16,TRBJ2-7,CASSTASGIRSYEQYF
TRBV5-4,16,TRBJ2-2,CASSLARGRDTGELFF
TRBV12-3/TRBV12-4,13,TRBJ1-1,CASSDSMNTEAFF
TRBV15,15,TRBJ2-7,CATSERAAVRDEQYF
TRBV28,14,TRBJ2-7,CASSLVQIEYEQYF
TRBV4-1,15,TRBJ2-3,CASSQLGARTDTQYF
TRBV3-1,17,TRBJ2-7,CASSQEGRTNGRYEQYF
TRBV18,17,TRBJ2-6,CASSPAGTSSGANVLTF
TRBV27,14,TRBJ2-1,CASRELGDHNEQFF
TRBV28,15,TRBJ2-5,CASSLVRQGEETQYF
TRBV7-6,14,TRBJ2-7,CASSSGGGSYEQYF
TRBV15,14,TRBJ1-5,CATSPRGAGQPQHF
TRBV28,13,TRBJ2-7,CASSFGGRYEQYF
TRBV19,13,TRBJ2-7,CASSPGTTYEQYF
TRBV6-6,12,TRBJ2-1,CASSYAGSEQFF
TRBV2,14,TRBJ2-1,CASSVGQGYNEQFF
TRBV19,14,TRBJ2-7,CASSRDRRTYEQYF
TRBV2,14,TRBJ2-1,CASGTGDVYNEQFF